In this sample, the clone carrying this T cell receptor (beta chain) turned up once. Antigen unknown. This sample was included in a study of T cell responses to AZD1222 COVID-19 vaccine. Using immunoSEQ multiplex PCR, the repertoire was profiled, and TCRdb retains in-frame clones only, with some absent. Among 150,000 to 200,000 clones listed, about 90% were seen once. Findings of the study overall: Only 5 or 6 individuals given AZD1222 were seropositive at baseline. Dominant CD4 TCR responses targeted spike regions 160-218 and 743-854.

Per the germline V gene, CDR1 is MDHEN and CDR2 is SYDVKM. Trimming cost V 6 bases and J 8 bases, with 16 bases left between them. This CDR3 comprises 13 residues. Timing groups of about 4 and about 12 weeks for second doses were pooled. The receptor was derived from an adult who received the AZD1222 COVID-19 vaccine. The chain combines TRBV28 with TRBJ1-2; D gene uncertain. The source material was peripheral blood, sampled 28 days after the second AZD1222 dose. The CDR3 coding sequence is TGTGCCAGCAGCCCTCCCCGGGAGGGAGGCTACACCTTC. This gives the protein CASSPPREGGYTF.